This T cell receptor (beta chain) was observed in a study of response to subunit inactivated influenza vaccine. This clonotype was observed many times. Antigen unknown. This CDR3 comprises 13 residues. V was shortened by 4 bases and J by 7 bases, with 17 bases between the two germline ends. Germline CDR1 reads DFQATT; CDR2 reads SNEGSKA (reference sequence). In TCRdb, the RT-PCR reads were re-called with MiXCR into one record per CDR3 protein. Of some 160,000 distinct CDR3 sequences listed, approximately 11% were seen once; the top ten hold 9.5% to 15%. Study-wide findings and caveats: With each seasonal influenza vaccination, the authors suggested, few new T cells are recruited.

The chain combines TRBV20-1 with TRBJ2-7; tentative D call: TRBD1 (7 bases). Sequenced material: non-naive T cells sorted from PBMCs, taken more than 35 days after vaccination. The receptor was derived from a man aged 45-60 years who received an inactivated influenza vaccine. For the CDR3, the DNA is TGCAGTGCTATCGGGGCCCCAGGGGGGGAGCAGTACTTC. Its protein is CSAIGAPGGEQYF.